What follows are 11 T cell receptor beta chains derived from one specimen sequenced in a study of cytomegalovirus exposure and HLA in healthy donors (dated by TCRdb to 2016 to 2017). The library was made by the immunoSEQ multiplex PCR assay. For the multiplex PCR, a mixture combining 60 forward primers for TCR Vbeta segments and 13 reverse primers for TCR Jbeta segments was used. This immuneACCESS table, as held by TCRdb, lists in-frame sequences with V and J called but not all clones. Of the missing ones, under half trace to an unresolved V gene in checked studies; the others have no known cause. The sample includes about 140,000 clones, with roughly two thirds observed a single time. The biggest ten clones account for roughly 14% of the sample. Sequenced: PBMCs. Source of these receptors: a human donor in good health.

DNA for the CDR3: TGTGCCAGCAACCAGAGGTACGGCGCTTGGACCCAGTACTTC. Translation gives CASNQRYGAWTQYF. V gene TRBV11-2 combines with J gene TRBJ2-5; no clear D. Looked up from germline, CDR1 is SGHAT and CDR2 is FQNNGV. V lost 7 bases and J 7 bases, leaving 19 bases between the germline ends. The CDR3 totals 14 residues.

This clone was recorded only once. The chain joins TRBV9 to TRBJ2-5; 9 nucleotides match TRBD2. J lost 4 bases, V lost 3 bases, and 7 bases had no gene match. This CDR3 comprises 15 residues. Germline V CDR1 and CDR2: SGDLS, YYNGEE. CDR3 loop: CASSGRLAAGETQYF. CDR3 sequence (DNA): TGTGCCAGCAGCGGGAGACTAGCGGCGGGAGAGACCCAGTACTTC.

There are a few counts of this clone. This chain uses TRBV7-9 with TRBJ1-1, with D hard to call. The CDR3 is 17 amino acids. The germline CDR1 and CDR2 sequences are SEHNR and FQNEAQ (reference sequence). Trimming shortened V by 1 base and J by 3 bases, and 18 bases separated the two germline ends. The DNA for the CDR3 is TGTGCCAGCAGCTTAGACGCGGCACTGAACGCGGACACTGAAGCTTTCTTT. This translates into CASSLDAALNADTEAFF.

This chain connects TRBV10-1 to TRBJ1-1; a weak D match, TRBD1 (6 bases). The CDR3 has 16 amino acids. Deletions cut 8 bases from V and 2 bases from J, with 21 bases between. CDR1 is WNHNN, CDR2 SYGVQD, per germline (reference sequence). The CDR3 protein is CASQRGLTFLNTEAFF. CDR3 coding DNA: TGCGCCAGCCAAAGGGGGTTAACCTTCCTAAACACTGAAGCTTTCTTT.

The gene calls are TRBV7-9 and TRBJ2-7; 9 bases map to TRBD1. Germline V gene lookup returns CDR1 SEHNR and CDR2 FQNEAQ (reference sequence). Trimming cost V 5 bases and J 7 bases; bases outside gene matches: 9. This CDR3 region has 14 residues. The CDR3 bases are TGTGCCAGCAGCCCAGGACAGGGGCGGTTAGAGCAGTACTTC. It is translated as CASSPGQGRLEQYF.

This clone appeared once. The chain links TRBV5-6 to TRBJ2-1, with D maybe TRBD2 (7 bases). Trimming left V 5 bases short and J 1 base short, with 13 bases between. The CDR3 has 15 amino acids. The germline V gene encodes CDR1 SGHDT and CDR2 YYEEEE. CDR3 sequence: CASRQKGGSYNEQFF. CDR3 bases: TGTGCCAGCAGACAAAAGGGGGGGTCCTACAATGAGCAGTTCTTC.

This clone has just one count. V is TRBV28 and J is TRBJ2-3; TRBD2 matches at 10 bases. Germline CDR1 reads MDHEN; CDR2 reads SYDVKM. The CDR3 loop spans 19 amino acids. V was pared by 5 bases and J by 1 base, with 15 bases of the junction left unmatched. CDR3 loop: CASSAPPAGGFLRTDTQYF. The DNA for the CDR3 is TGTGCCAGCAGTGCCCCCCCAGCGGGGGGGTTCCTACGCACAGATACGCAGTATTTT.

The V and J genes are TRBV4-1 and TRBJ2-6, with 14 bases aligning to TRBD2. The CDR3 loop spans 17 amino acids. CDR1 and CDR2 (germline): MGHRA, YSYEKL. Trimming took 4 bases from V and 2 from J; bases not matched to a gene: 1. CDR3 DNA sequence: TGCGCCAGCAGCCCGGGACTAGCGGGAGCTGGGGCCAACGTCCTGACTTTC. Amino acids: CASSPGLAGAGANVLTF.

This clone has a handful of counts. The chain joins TRBV6-5 to TRBJ2-3, with TRBD2 matching over 9 bases. Trimming cost V 7 bases and J 3 bases; bases outside gene matches: 8. This CDR3 has 15 amino acids. The germline V gene encodes CDR1 MNHEY and CDR2 SVGAGI. The CDR3 bases are TGTGCCAGCAACCGCGGGGGACTAGCTACAGATACGCAGTATTTT. Protein product: CASNRGGLATDTQYF.

With respect to this clone: One end of the junction varies from germline; a read error may be responsible. The gene calls are TRBV6-1 and TRBJ2-5; possibly TRBD1 for D (6 bases). In germline, CDR1 is MNHNS, CDR2 SASEGT. CDR3 length: 15 amino acids. CDR3 nucleotide sequence: TGTGCCAACAGTGAGGGGACATTCATTCGGGAGACCCAGTACTTC. Protein: CANSEGTFIRETQYF.

V is TRBV5-1 and J is TRBJ2-7; TRBD1 agrees at 9 bases. With 4 bases clipped from V and 6 bases from J, the junction kept 8 bases outside the gene matches. The CDR3 has 14 amino acids. Germline V gene sequence: CDR1 SGHRS, CDR2 YFSETQ. The CDR3 sequence is CASSEPGQGREQYF. The DNA for the CDR3 is TGCGCCAGCAGCGAACCGGGACAGGGTCGCGAGCAGTACTTC.